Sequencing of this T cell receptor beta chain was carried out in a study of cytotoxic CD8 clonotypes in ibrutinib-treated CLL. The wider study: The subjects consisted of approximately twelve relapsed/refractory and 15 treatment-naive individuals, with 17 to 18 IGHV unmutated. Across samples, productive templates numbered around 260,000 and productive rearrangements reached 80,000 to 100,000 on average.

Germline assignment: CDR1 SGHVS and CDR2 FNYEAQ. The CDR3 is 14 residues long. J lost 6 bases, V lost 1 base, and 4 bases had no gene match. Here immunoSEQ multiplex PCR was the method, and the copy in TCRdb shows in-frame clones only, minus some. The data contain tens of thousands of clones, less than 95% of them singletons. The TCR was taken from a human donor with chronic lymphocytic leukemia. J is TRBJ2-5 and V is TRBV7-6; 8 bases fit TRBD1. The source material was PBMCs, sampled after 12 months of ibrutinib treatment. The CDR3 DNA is TGTGCCAGCAGCTTAGGGCAGGGGGCACAGACCCAGTACTTC. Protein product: CASSLGQGAQTQYF. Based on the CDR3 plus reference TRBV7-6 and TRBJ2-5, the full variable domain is GAGVSQSPRYKVTKRGQDVALRCDPISGHVSLYWYRQALGQGPEFLTYFNYEAQQDKSGLPNDRFSAERPEGSISTLTIQRTEQRDSAMYRCASSLGQGAQTQYFGPGTRLLVL.